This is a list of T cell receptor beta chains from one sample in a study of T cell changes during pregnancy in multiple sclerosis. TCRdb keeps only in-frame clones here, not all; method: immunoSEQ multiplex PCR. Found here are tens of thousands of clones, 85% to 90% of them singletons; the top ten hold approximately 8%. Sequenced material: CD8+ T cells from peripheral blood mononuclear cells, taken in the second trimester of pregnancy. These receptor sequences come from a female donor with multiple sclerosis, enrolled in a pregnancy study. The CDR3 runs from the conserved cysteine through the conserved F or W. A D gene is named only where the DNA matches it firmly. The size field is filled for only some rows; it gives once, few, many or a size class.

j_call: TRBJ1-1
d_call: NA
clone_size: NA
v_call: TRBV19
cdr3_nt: TGTGCCAGTAGCTCAACCGGGGGCACTGAAGCTTTCTTT
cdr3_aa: CASSSTGGTEAFF

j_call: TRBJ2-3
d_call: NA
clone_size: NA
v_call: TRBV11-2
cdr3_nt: TGTGCCAGCAGCTTACTGGGGACTGCAGGCACAGATACGCAGTATTTT
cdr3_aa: CASSLLGTAGTDTQYF

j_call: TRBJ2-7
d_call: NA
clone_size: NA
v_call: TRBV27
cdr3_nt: TGTGCCAGCAGAAGTCCGGGCTACGAGCAGTACTTC
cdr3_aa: CASRSPGYEQYF

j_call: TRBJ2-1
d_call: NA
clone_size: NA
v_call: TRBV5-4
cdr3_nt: TGTGCCAGCAGCTTGGGGTCGGATGAGCAGTTCTTC
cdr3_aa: CASSLGSDEQFF

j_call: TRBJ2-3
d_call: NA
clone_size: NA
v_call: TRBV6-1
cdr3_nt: TGTGCCAGCAGTGAGGGCTGGCCTTCTCCGGATACGCAGTATTTT
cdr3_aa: CASSEGWPSPDTQYF

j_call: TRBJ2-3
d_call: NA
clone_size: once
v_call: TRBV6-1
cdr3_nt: TGTGCCAGCATCGGGACTCGCCTCTTTTCGCAGTATTTT
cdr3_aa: CASIGTRLFSQYF

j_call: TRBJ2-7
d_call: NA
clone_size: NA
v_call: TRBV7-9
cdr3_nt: TGTGCCAGCGTAGACCACCGGGATCTATCCTACGAGCAGTACTTC
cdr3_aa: CASVDHRDLSYEQYF

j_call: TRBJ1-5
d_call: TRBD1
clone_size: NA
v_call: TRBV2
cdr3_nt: TGTGCCAGCAGCGACAGGGTAGGTCAGCCCCAGCATTTT
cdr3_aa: CASSDRVGQPQHF

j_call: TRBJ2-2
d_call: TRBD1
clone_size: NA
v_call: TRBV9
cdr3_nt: TGTGCCAGCAGCGTCCCTACTGGACAGGGGGCGCCGGACACCGGGGAGCTGTTTTTT
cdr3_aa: CASSVPTGQGAPDTGELFF

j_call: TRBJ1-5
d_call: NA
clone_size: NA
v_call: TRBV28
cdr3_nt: TGTGCCAGCAGTTTATTCCCGGGGGGAAGTCAGCCCCAGCATTTT
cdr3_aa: CASSLFPGGSQPQHF

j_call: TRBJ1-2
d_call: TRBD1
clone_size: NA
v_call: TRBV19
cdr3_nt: TGTGCCAGTAGTCCTGGGACAGGAGCTAACTATGGCTACACCTTC
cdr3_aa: CASSPGTGANYGYTF

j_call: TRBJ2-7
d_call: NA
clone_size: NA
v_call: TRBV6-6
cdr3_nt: TGTGCCAGCAGTTACTTCGGGGGACCAAACTCCTACGAGCAGTACTTC
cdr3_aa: CASSYFGGPNSYEQYF

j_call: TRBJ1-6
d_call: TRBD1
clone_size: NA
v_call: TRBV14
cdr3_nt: TGTGCCAGCAGCCAATACAGGGGGCATGGTTCACCCCTCCACTTT
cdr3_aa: CASSQYRGHGSPLHF

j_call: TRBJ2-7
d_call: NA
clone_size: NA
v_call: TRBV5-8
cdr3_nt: TGTGCCAGCAGTTTCTATCTCCGGGACATCGATGACTTGACCTCCTACGAGCAGTACTTC
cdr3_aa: CASSFYLRDIDDLTSYEQYF

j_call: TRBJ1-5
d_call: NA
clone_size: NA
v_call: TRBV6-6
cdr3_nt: TGTGCCAGCAGTTACTACGACAGGCTCAATCAGCCCCAGCATTTT
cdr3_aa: CASSYYDRLNQPQHF